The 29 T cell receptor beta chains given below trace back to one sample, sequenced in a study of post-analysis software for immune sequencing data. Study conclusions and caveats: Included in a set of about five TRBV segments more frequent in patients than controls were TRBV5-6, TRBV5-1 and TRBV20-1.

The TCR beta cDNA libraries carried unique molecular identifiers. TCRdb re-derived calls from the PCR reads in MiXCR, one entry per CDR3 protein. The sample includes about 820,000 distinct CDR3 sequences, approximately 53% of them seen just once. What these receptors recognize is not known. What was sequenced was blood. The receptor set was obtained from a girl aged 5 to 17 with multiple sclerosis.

CDR3 protein: CASSVDDRPSYEQYF. For the CDR3, the DNA is TGTGCCAGCAGCGTAGATGACAGGCCCAGCTACGAGCAGTACTTC. The J gene is TRBJ2-7, the V gene TRBV9, with D possibly being TRBD1 (6 bases). There are 15 residues in the CDR3. Deletions cut 0 bases from V and 3 bases from J, with 13 bases between. The germline V gene encodes CDR1 SGDLS and CDR2 YYNGEE.

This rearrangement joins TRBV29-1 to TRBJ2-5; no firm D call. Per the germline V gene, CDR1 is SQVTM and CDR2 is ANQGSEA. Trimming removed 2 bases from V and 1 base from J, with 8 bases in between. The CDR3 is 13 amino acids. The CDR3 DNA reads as TGCAGCGTTGAATCGGTATCCCAAGAGACCCAGTACTTC. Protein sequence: CSVESVSQETQYF.

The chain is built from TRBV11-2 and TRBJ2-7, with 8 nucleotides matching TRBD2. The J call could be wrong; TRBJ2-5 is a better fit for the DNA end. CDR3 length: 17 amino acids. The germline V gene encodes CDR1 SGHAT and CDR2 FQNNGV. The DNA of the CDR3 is TGTGCCAGCAGCCCCGTAGAAAGCGGGAGTTTTGAAGAGACCCAGTACTTC. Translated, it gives CASSPVESGSFEETQYF.

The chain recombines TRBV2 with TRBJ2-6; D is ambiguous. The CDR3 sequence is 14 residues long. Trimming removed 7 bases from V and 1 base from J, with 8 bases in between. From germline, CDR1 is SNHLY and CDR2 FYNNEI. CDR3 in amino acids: CASILGSGANVLTF. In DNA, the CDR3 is TGTGCCAGCATACTCGGGTCTGGGGCCAACGTCCTGACTTTC.

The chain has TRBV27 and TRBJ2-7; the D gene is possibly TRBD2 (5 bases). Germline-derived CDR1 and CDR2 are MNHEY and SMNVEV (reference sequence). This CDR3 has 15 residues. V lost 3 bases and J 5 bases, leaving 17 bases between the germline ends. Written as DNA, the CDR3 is TGTGCCAGCAGTTTGGAGGCAGCGCGGTCCCACGAGCAGTACTTC. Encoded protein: CASSLEAARSHEQYF.

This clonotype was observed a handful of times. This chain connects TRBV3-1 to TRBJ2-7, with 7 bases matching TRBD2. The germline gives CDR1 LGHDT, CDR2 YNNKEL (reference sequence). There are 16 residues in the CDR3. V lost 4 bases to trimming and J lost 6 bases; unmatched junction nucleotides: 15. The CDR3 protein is CASSPNLQRERSEQYF. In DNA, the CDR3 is TGTGCCAGCAGCCCGAATCTCCAGCGGGAACGGAGCGAGCAGTACTTC.

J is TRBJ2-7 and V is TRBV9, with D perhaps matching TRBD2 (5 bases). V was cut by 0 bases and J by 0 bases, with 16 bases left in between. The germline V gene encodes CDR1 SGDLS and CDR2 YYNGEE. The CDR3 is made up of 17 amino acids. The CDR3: CASSVAGGGGPSYEQYF. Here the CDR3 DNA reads TGTGCCAGCAGCGTAGCAGGTGGCGGAGGACCCTCCTACGAGCAGTACTTC.

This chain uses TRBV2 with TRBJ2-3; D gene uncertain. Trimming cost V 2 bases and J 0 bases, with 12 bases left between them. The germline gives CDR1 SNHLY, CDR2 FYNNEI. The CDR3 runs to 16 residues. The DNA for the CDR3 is TGTGCCAGCAGTGAACCTGCACGCCGGAGCACAGATACGCAGTATTTT. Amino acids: CASSEPARRSTDTQYF.

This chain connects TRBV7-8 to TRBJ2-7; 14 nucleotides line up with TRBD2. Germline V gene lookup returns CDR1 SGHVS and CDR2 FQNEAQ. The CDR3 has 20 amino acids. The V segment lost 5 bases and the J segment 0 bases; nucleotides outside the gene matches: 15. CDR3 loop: CASSLLFGLAGGLSSYEQYF. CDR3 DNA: TGTGCCAGCAGCCTACTCTTCGGACTAGCGGGGGGACTAAGCTCCTACGAGCAGTACTTC.

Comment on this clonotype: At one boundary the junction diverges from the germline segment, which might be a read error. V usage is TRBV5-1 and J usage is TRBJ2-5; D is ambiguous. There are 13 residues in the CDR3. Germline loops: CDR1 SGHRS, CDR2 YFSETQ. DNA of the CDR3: TGTGCCAGCAGCCCCCTCCCCCAAGAGACCCAGTACTTC. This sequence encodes CASSPLPQETQYF.

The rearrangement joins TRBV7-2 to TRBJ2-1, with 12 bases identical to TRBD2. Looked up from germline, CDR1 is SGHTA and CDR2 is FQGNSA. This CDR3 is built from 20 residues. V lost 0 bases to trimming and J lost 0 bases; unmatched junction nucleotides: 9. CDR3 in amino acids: CASSLASSGRAGSSYNEQFF. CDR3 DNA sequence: TGTGCCAGCAGCTTAGCGTCTAGCGGGAGGGCCGGAAGCTCCTACAATGAGCAGTTCTTC.

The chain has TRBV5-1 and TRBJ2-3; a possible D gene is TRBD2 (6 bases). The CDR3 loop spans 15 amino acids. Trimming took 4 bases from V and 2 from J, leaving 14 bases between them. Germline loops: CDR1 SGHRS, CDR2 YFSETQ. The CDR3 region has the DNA TGCGCCAGCAGCCCGATTGGGGGGTCCACAGATACGCAGTATTTT. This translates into CASSPIGGSTDTQYF. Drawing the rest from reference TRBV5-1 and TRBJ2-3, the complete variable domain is KAGVTQTPRYLIKTRGQQVTLSCSPISGHRSVSWYQQTPGQGLQFLFEYFSETQRNKGNFPGRFSGRQFSNSRSEMNVSTLELGDSALYLCASSPIGGSTDTQYFGPGTRLTVL.

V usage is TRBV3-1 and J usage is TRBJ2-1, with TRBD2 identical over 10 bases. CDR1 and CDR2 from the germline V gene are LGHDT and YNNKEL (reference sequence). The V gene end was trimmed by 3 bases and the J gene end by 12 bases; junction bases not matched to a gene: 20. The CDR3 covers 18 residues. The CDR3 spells CASSQSGTSVAAGNGQFF. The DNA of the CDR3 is TGTGCCAGCAGCCAGTCCGGGACTAGCGTCGCCGCGGGAAACGGGCAGTTCTTC.

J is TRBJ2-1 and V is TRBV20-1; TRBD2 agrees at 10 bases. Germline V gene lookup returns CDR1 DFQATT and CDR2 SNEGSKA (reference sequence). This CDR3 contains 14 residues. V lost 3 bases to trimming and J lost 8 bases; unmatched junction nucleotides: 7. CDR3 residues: CSASARTSGDEQFF. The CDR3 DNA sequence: TGCAGTGCTAGTGCCAGGACTAGCGGTGATGAGCAGTTCTTC.

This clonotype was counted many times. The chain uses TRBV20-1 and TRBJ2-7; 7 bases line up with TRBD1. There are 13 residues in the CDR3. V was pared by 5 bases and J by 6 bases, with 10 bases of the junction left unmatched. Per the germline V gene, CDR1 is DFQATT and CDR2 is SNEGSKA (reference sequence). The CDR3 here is CSAAQGDRGEQYF. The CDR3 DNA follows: TGCAGTGCTGCTCAGGGGGATCGAGGCGAGCAGTACTTC.

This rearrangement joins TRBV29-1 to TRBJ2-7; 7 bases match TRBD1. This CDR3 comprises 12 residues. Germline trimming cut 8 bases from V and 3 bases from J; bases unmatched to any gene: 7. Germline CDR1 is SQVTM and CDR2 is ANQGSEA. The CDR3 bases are TGCAGCTTGGGGACAGACGTCTACGAGCAGTACTTC. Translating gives CSLGTDVYEQYF.

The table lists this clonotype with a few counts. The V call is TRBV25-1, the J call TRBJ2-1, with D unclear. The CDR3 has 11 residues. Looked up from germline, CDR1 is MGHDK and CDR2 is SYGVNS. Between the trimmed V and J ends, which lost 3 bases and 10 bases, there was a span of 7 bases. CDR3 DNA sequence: TGTGCCAGCAGTGAGGTGGCCGAGCAGTTCTTC. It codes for CASSEVAEQFF.

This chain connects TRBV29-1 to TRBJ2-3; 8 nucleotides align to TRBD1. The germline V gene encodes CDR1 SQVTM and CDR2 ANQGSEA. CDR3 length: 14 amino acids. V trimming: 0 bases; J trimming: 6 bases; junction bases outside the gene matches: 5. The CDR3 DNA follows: TGCAGCGTTGAAGACCAGGGGGCTGGGGATACGCAGTATTTT. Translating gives CSVEDQGAGDTQYF.

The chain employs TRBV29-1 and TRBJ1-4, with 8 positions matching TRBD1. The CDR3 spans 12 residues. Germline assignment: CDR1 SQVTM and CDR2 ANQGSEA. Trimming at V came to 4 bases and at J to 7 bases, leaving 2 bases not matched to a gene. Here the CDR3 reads CSVGQGSEKLFF. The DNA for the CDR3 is TGCAGCGTTGGACAGGGGAGTGAAAAACTGTTTTTT.

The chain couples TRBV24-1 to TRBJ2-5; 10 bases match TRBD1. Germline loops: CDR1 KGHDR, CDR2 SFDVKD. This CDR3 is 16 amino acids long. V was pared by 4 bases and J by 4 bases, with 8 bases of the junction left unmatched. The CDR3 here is CATSELGQGTGETQYF. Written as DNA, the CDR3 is TGTGCCACCAGTGAGTTGGGACAGGGGACCGGAGAGACCCAGTACTTC.

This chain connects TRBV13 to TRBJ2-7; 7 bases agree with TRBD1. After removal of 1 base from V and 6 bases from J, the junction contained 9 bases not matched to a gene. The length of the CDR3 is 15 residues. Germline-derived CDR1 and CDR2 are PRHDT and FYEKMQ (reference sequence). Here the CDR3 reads CASSLVAQGVGEQYF. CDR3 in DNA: TGTGCCAGCAGCTTAGTCGCCCAGGGGGTAGGCGAGCAGTACTTC.

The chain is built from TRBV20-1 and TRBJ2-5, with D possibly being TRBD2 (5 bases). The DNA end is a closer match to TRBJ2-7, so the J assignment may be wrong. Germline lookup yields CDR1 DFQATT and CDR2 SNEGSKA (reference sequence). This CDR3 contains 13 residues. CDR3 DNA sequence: TGCAGTGCCAAGGACCCGGGAACCCACGAGCAGTACTTC. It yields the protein CSAKDPGTHEQYF.

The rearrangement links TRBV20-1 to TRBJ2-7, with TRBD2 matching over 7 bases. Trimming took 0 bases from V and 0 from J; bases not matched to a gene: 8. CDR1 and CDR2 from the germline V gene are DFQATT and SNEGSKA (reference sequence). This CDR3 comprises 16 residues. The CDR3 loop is CSARDSGGGPSYEQYF. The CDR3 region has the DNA TGCAGTGCTAGAGATAGCGGCGGGGGTCCCTCCTACGAGCAGTACTTC.

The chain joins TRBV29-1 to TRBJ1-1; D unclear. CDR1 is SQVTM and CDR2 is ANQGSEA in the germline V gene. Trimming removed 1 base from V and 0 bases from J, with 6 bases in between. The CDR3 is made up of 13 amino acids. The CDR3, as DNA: TGCAGCGTTGAAGGGGCATTGAACACTGAAGCTTTCTTT. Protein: CSVEGALNTEAFF.

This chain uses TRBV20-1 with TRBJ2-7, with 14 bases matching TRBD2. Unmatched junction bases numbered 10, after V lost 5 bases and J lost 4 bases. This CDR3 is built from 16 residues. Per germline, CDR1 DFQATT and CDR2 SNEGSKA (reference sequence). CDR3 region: CSAFRLAGGRVYEQYF. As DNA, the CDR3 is TGCAGTGCTTTCCGACTAGCGGGAGGGAGGGTGTACGAGCAGTACTTC.

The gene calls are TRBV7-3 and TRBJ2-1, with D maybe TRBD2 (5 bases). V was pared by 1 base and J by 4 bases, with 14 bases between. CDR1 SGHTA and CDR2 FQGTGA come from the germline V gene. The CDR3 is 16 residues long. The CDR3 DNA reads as TGTGCCAGCAGCTTAAACGGACGGGGATCATACAATGAGCAGTTCTTC. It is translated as CASSLNGRGSYNEQFF. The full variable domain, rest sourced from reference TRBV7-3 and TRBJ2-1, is GAGVSQTPSNKVTEKGKYVELRCDPISGHTALYWYRQSLGQGPEFLIYFQGTGAADDSGLPNDRFFAVRPEGSVSTLKIQRTERGDSAVYLCASSLNGRGSYNEQFFGPGTRLTVL.

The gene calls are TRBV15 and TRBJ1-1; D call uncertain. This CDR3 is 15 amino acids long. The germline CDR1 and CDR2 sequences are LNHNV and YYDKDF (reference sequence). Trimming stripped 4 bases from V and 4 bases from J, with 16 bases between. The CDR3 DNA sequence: TGTGCCACCAGCATCCCCGGGCAGGTCGCCACTGAAGCTTTCTTT. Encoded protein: CATSIPGQVATEAFF.

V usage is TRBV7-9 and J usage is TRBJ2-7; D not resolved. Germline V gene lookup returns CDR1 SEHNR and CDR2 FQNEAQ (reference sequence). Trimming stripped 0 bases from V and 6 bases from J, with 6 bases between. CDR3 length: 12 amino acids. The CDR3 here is CASSLASTEQYF. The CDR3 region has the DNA TGTGCCAGCAGCTTAGCCTCGACCGAGCAGTACTTC.

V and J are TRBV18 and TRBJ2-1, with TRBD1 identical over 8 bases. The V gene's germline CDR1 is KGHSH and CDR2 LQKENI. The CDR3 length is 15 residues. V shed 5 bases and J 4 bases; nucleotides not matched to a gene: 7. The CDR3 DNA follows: TGTGCCAGCTCAGAGGACAGGGTGAGATACAATGAGCAGTTCTTC. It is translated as CASSEDRVRYNEQFF.